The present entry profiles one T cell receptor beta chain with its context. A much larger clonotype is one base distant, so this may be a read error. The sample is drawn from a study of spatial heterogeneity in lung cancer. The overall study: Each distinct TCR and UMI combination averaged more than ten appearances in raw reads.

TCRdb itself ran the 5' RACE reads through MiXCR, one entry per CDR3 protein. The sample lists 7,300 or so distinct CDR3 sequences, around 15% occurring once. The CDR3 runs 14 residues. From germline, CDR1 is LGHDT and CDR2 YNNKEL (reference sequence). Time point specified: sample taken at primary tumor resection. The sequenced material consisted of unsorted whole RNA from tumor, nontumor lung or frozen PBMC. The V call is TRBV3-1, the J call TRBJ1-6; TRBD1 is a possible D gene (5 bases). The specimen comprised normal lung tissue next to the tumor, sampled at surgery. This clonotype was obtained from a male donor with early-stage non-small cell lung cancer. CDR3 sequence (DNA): TGTGCCAGCAGCCAATTGACAGATAATTCATCCCTCCACTTT. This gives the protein CASSQLTDNSSLHF.